The source of this T cell receptor beta chain is a study of long-term antiretroviral therapy in people with HIV. Overall study findings and caveats: Data on ART adherence, viral resistance or therapy changes were unavailable.

The CDR3 is made up of 14 amino acids. The V gene lost 8 bases and the J gene lost 0 bases, with 14 bases spanning the gap. Germline V gene lookup returns CDR1 MNHEY and CDR2 SVGAGI. Runs used v3.0 of the immunoSEQ assay and were done at survey level. Method: immunoSEQ multiplex PCR; TCRdb's copy keeps in-frame clones and lacks some. Of 25,000 or so clones in the sample, 80% to 90% were seen once. With respect to this clone: What it recognizes is unknown.

Until DNA extraction, the samples held between 1-10 million cryopreserved PBMC. The TCR originated in a man younger than 35 with HIV. The chain carries TRBV6-5 and TRBJ2-7, with D possibly TRBD1 on 5 matching bases. The sequencing used unsorted PBMCs, collected 3 years after starting antiretroviral therapy. The CDR3 DNA reads as TGTGCCAGCGCCGGGCAGGGATCCTCCTACGAGCAGTACTTC. The encoded protein is CASAGQGSSYEQYF.